The 12 T cell receptor beta chains below were found in one sample sequenced in a study of control samples from healthy donors and cancer patients (dated by TCRdb to the early 2020s). The library was made by the immunoSEQ multiplex PCR assay. Here the immuneACCESS table is served through TCRdb, limited to in-frame sequences with V and J called. Missing clones are a known gap in these copies; in checked studies unresolved V genes cover under half, and the rest lacks a known reason. The sample has 140,000 or so clones on record, roughly 89% of them singletons. 4.9% of the sample rests with the top ten. The sample was blood. The receptors originated from a man aged 30 to 45 in good health.

The CDR3 region has the DNA TGCGCCAGCAGCCCGGGAGGTTCAGATACGCAGTATTTT. This sequence encodes CASSPGGSDTQYF. This sequence joins TRBV4-3 and TRBJ2-3, with TRBD2 identical over 7 bases. Germline CDR1 is LGHNA and CDR2 is YSLEER. The CDR3 length is 13 residues. V lost 4 bases and J lost 4; bases outside the gene matches: 2.

The chain has TRBV6-5 and TRBJ1-3; the D gene is possibly TRBD1 (5 bases). Trimming pared 8 bases from V and 0 bases from J, leaving 14 bases between. The germline gives CDR1 MNHEY, CDR2 SVGAGI. This CDR3 contains 15 residues. CDR3 sequence reads: CASGAGSTSGNTIYF. The CDR3 DNA is TGTGCCAGCGGGGCAGGTTCGACCTCTGGAAACACCATATATTTT.

V is TRBV5-1 and J is TRBJ2-2, with 15 bases lining up with TRBD2. Trimming at V came to 4 bases and at J to 3 bases, leaving 4 bases not matched to a gene. From germline, CDR1 is SGHRS and CDR2 YFSETQ. This CDR3 has 17 residues. The CDR3 protein is CASSPGTSGRYTGELFF. The CDR3 nucleotides read TGCGCCAGCAGCCCCGGGACTAGCGGGAGGTACACCGGGGAGCTGTTTTTT.

V and J are TRBV7-9 and TRBJ1-4, with 9 bases identical to TRBD1. V trimming: 5 bases; J trimming: 7 bases; junction bases outside the gene matches: 5. Per the germline V gene, CDR1 is SEHNR and CDR2 is FQNEAQ (reference sequence). This CDR3 spans 14 amino acids. The CDR3 coding sequence is TGTGCCAGCAGCAGGGACAGGGTTACTGAAAAACTGTTTTTT. Its translation is CASSRDRVTEKLFF.

This rearrangement joins TRBV2 to TRBJ2-5, with 8 bases that match TRBD2. The trim removed 2 bases at V and 4 bases at J, leaving 9 bases unmatched. CDR1 SNHLY and CDR2 FYNNEI come from the germline V gene. The CDR3 length is 16 residues. The chain's CDR3 is CASSETRGLAGETQYF. For the CDR3, the DNA is TGTGCCAGCAGTGAAACCCGCGGACTAGCAGGAGAGACCCAGTACTTC.

The chain has TRBV7-9 and TRBJ2-1; unclear D gene. The CDR3 sequence is 12 residues long. Germline assignment: CDR1 SEHNR and CDR2 FQNEAQ (reference sequence). The V end lost 1 base, the J end lost 7 bases, and 5 bases lay between the germline ends. CDR3 protein: CASSLGVNEQFF. CDR3 nucleotide sequence: TGTGCCAGCAGCTTAGGGGTTAATGAGCAGTTCTTC.

The rearrangement links TRBV5-6 to TRBJ1-1, with 7 bases lining up with TRBD1. J gave up 3 bases and V 0 bases, and 8 bases lay outside the gene matches. Germline V gene lookup returns CDR1 SGHDT and CDR2 YYEEEE. The CDR3 length is 16 residues. The DNA of the CDR3 is TGTGCCAGCAGCTTGGAAGGGGGCGCATCGGACACTGAAGCTTTCTTT. Protein product: CASSLEGGASDTEAFF.

V usage is TRBV7-6 and J usage is TRBJ2-5; 7 nucleotides align to TRBD2. The CDR3 has 14 residues. Per germline, CDR1 SGHVS and CDR2 FNYEAQ. V shed 1 base and J 3 bases; nucleotides not matched to a gene: 2. Here the CDR3 reads CASSLGAGEETQYF. The CDR3 nucleotides read TGTGCCAGCAGCTTAGGCGCGGGAGAAGAGACCCAGTACTTC.

The CDR3 DNA sequence: TGTGCCAGCAGTTTGTTAAACACCATATATTTT. Protein product: CASSLLNTIYF. The V call is TRBV12-3 or TRBV12-4, the J call TRBJ1-3; D remains ambiguous. This CDR3 comprises 11 residues. V gave up 3 bases and J gave up 6 bases, with 3 bases separating them.

The chain employs TRBV12-3 or TRBV12-4 and TRBJ2-4, with D perhaps TRBD2 (7 bases). V was cut by 3 bases and J by 6 bases, with 9 bases left in between. The CDR3 covers 13 residues. The CDR3 DNA reads as TGTGCCAGCAGTTTTGGGGGGGCAAACATTCAGTACTTC. The encoded protein is CASSFGGANIQYF.

The chain links TRBV5-1 to TRBJ1-4; D is undetermined. V lost 4 bases and J lost 4, with 11 bases in between. Germline V gene sequence: CDR1 SGHRS, CDR2 YFSETQ. The length of the CDR3 is 14 residues. The CDR3 DNA reads TGCGCCAGCAGCGATACGGGAAATAATGAAAAACTGTTTTTT. Protein sequence: CASSDTGNNEKLFF.

This CDR3 reads CASSARTSGRGFTDTQYF. The CDR3 nucleotides read TGTGCCAGCAGCGCCCGGACTAGCGGGAGGGGGTTTACAGATACGCAGTATTTT. The chain links TRBV9 to TRBJ2-3; 15 bases line up with TRBD2. Germline V gene sequence: CDR1 SGDLS, CDR2 YYNGEE. The CDR3 runs 18 residues. The junction had 8 bases not matched to a gene; V was cut back by 3 bases and J by 3 bases.